What follows are 20 T cell receptor beta chains derived from one specimen sequenced in a study of blood T cells in healthy people across ages. Next came a second PCR, run for about 6 to 12 cycles, which used a sample-barcoded 5' primer along with a J-beta primer mix. TCRdb called the 5' RACE reads again in MiXCR, with one record for every CDR3 protein. The data hold about 1.5 million distinct CDR3 sequences, with approximately 39% observed a single time. The sequenced sample consisted of blood. Receptors originate from a woman between 18 and 30 years old in good health.

This clonotype occurred a few times. V and J are TRBV27 and TRBJ2-1; TRBD1 agrees at 8 bases. Germline V gives CDR1 MNHEY, CDR2 SMNVEV (reference sequence). The V gene end was trimmed by 5 bases and the J gene end by 10 bases; junction bases not matched to a gene: 7. The CDR3 spans 13 residues. CDR3 sequence: CASSVAGGREQFF. Written as DNA, the CDR3 is TGTGCCAGCAGTGTCGCAGGGGGCAGAGAGCAGTTCTTC.

CDR3 DNA sequence: TGTGCCAGCAGCGTAGAACCAAACTATGGCTACACCTTC. Its translation is CASSVEPNYGYTF. The rearrangement uses TRBV9 and TRBJ1-2; D remains ambiguous. Trimming shortened V by 0 bases and J by 2 bases, and 5 bases separated the two germline ends. In germline, CDR1 is SGDLS, CDR2 YYNGEE. The CDR3 loop spans 13 amino acids.

The chain couples TRBV14 to TRBJ1-1, with D unresolved. The CDR3 totals 14 residues. Trimming took 4 bases from V and 3 from J, leaving 12 bases between them. Germline V gene lookup returns CDR1 SGHDN and CDR2 FVKESK. CDR3 sequence: CASSLEHRYTEAFF. The CDR3 nucleotides read TGTGCCAGCAGCCTAGAGCACAGATACACTGAAGCTTTCTTT.

The chain employs TRBV10-3 and TRBJ2-3; D ambiguous. V was cut by 0 bases and J by 3 bases, with 10 bases left in between. This CDR3 comprises 15 residues. Germline assignment: CDR1 ENHRY and CDR2 SYGVKD. The CDR3 here is CAISESPRVTDTQYF. CDR3 coding DNA: TGTGCCATCAGTGAGTCGCCAAGGGTAACAGATACGCAGTATTTT.

The gene calls are TRBV21-1 and TRBJ2-1; the table's D call TRBD1 went unverified against the DNA. TRBV21-1 is an annotated pseudogene. This CDR3 has 16 residues. Written as DNA, the CDR3 is TGTGCCAGCAGCAAAGAGCCCGGGGCATTATTACTACGGCAGTTCTTC. Protein sequence: CASSKEPGALLLRQFF.

A few counts support this clonotype. The CDR3 bases are TGTGCCAGCAGTTACGCCGGACCCCGGACCGGCAATCAGCCCCAGCATTTT. Translation: CASSYAGPRTGNQPQHF. This chain joins TRBV28 and TRBJ1-5, with D unresolved. Germline assignment: CDR1 MDHEN and CDR2 SYDVKM. The CDR3 is made up of 17 amino acids. The germline V and J ends were trimmed by 4 bases and 2 bases, with 18 bases remaining between them.

The gene calls are TRBV4-2 and TRBJ1-4; the D gene is possibly TRBD1 (5 bases). CDR1 and CDR2 from the germline V gene are LGHNA and YNFKEQ. V was shortened by 1 base and J by 5 bases, with 17 bases between the two germline ends. CDR3 length: 17 residues. The CDR3 sequence is CASSQGAGGGSNEKLFF. The CDR3 DNA reads as TGTGCCAGCAGCCAAGGCGCCGGGGGGGGATCGAATGAAAAACTGTTTTTT.

This clonotype has a handful of counts. V and J are TRBV4-3 and TRBJ1-2; no reliable D call. The CDR3 is made up of 14 amino acids. CDR1 is LGHNA, CDR2 YSLEER, per germline. Trimming cost V 0 bases and J 1 base, with 6 bases left between them. This CDR3 reads CASSQDFVNYGYTF. The CDR3 DNA reads as TGCGCCAGCAGCCAAGATTTCGTTAACTATGGCTACACCTTC.

The chain combines TRBV9 with TRBJ2-5; possible D gene TRBD1, 7 bases. Trimming removed 2 bases from V and 11 bases from J, with 28 bases in between. The CDR3 spans 17 residues. CDR1 is SGDLS and CDR2 is YYNGEE in the germline V gene. CDR3: CASSVRGGTAAINEQYF. CDR3 DNA sequence: TGTGCCAGCAGCGTTAGAGGGGGGACAGCAGCAATCAATGAGCAGTACTTC.

This clonotype came up a few times. The V and J genes are TRBV7-9 and TRBJ2-7, with TRBD1 identical over 8 bases. V trimming: 0 bases; J trimming: 5 bases; junction bases outside the gene matches: 6. CDR1 is SEHNR, CDR2 FQNEAQ, per germline (reference sequence). The CDR3 has 15 amino acids. This CDR3 reads CASSLAGTGFHEQYF. In DNA form, the CDR3 reads TGTGCCAGCAGCTTAGCGGGGACAGGTTTCCACGAGCAGTACTTC.

V and J are TRBV28 and TRBJ2-3; 10 nucleotides agree with TRBD1. Germline lookup yields CDR1 MDHEN and CDR2 SYDVKM. This CDR3 contains 17 residues. V lost 3 bases and J lost 5; bases outside the gene matches: 11. The CDR3 nucleotides are TGTGCCAGCAGTTTTGAGCCCGGGGACAGGGGTGAAGATACGCAGTATTTT. It encodes CASSFEPGDRGEDTQYF.

This chain uses TRBV20-1 with TRBJ2-3; 12 nucleotides agree with TRBD2. Germline CDR1 DFQATT, CDR2 SNEGSKA (reference sequence). The V gene end was trimmed by 5 bases and the J gene end by 6 bases; junction bases not matched to a gene: 15. The CDR3 consists of 17 residues. CDR3 loop: CSASSRLAGAMRDTQYF. The CDR3 nucleotides read TGCAGTGCTTCGTCCCGACTAGCGGGAGCAATGCGGGATACGCAGTATTTT.

The chain combines TRBV5-1 with TRBJ1-2; the D gene is possibly TRBD1 (5 bases). Trimming removed 4 bases from V and 7 bases from J, with 20 bases in between. Germline values: CDR1 SGHRS, CDR2 YFSETQ. The CDR3 contains 15 residues. The CDR3 region is CASSIDSIPDCGYTF. CDR3 nucleotide sequence: TGCGCCAGCAGCATCGACAGCATCCCTGACTGTGGCTACACCTTC.

In this sample, this clonotype turned up a few times. The chain has TRBV7-2 and TRBJ2-7; D is perhaps TRBD2 (5 bases). CDR1 is SGHTA, CDR2 FQGNSA, per germline. This CDR3 comprises 15 residues. Trimming removed 4 bases from V and 0 bases from J, with 13 bases in between. The CDR3: CASSSWGALSYEQYF. DNA of the CDR3: TGTGCCAGCAGCTCATGGGGAGCACTCTCCTACGAGCAGTACTTC.

The chain employs TRBV7-8 and TRBJ2-1, with D tentatively TRBD2 (5 bases). V lost 5 bases and J lost 0, with 23 bases in between. This CDR3 comprises 19 residues. Germline V gene lookup returns CDR1 SGHVS and CDR2 FQNEAQ. DNA of the CDR3: TGTGCCAGCAGCCTTCCAAAGCGCTCGGTTGGGAGCTCCTACAATGAGCAGTTCTTC. This sequence encodes CASSLPKRSVGSSYNEQFF.

The chain combines TRBV2 with TRBJ2-7; D is perhaps TRBD2 (6 bases). Trimming pared 6 bases from V and 4 bases from J, leaving 16 bases between. The CDR3 totals 14 residues. Germline CDR1 reads SNHLY; CDR2 reads FYNNEI. The CDR3 DNA follows: TGTGCCAGCAGCCGGAACGGGGGTCTGTACGAGCAGTACTTC. Translated: CASSRNGGLYEQYF.

This rearrangement joins TRBV6-2 or TRBV6-3 to TRBJ2-1; possible D gene TRBD1, 6 bases. The CDR3 covers 14 residues. Trimming left V 4 bases short and J 4 bases short, with 11 bases between. The germline CDR1 and CDR2 sequences are MNHEY and SVGEGT. DNA of the CDR3: TGTGCCAGCAGTTTCGGCAGGGGATACAATGAGCAGTTCTTC. Its protein product is CASSFGRGYNEQFF.

A few counts support this clonotype. The chain joins TRBV7-9 to TRBJ1-2, with D maybe TRBD1 (6 bases). V dropped 2 bases and J dropped 11 bases, with 15 bases sitting between them. Germline assignment: CDR1 SEHNR and CDR2 FQNEAQ (reference sequence). CDR3 length: 13 residues. CDR3 amino acids: CASSLRDTPSYTF. The CDR3 region has the DNA TGTGCCAGCAGCTTAAGGGACACACCGAGTTACACCTTC.

This clonotype has just one count. The chain recombines TRBV7-9 with TRBJ1-4; D unresolved. CDR3 length: 13 amino acids. The germline V and J ends were trimmed by 8 bases and 0 bases, with 7 bases remaining between them. CDR1 is SEHNR, CDR2 FQNEAQ, per germline (reference sequence). CDR3 loop: CASQDSTNEKLFF. CDR3 nucleotides: TGTGCCAGCCAAGACTCAACTAATGAAAAACTGTTTTTT.

DNA of the CDR3: TGTGCCAGCAGCTCCGGACTCGGAATGGATGAGCAGTTCTTC. Translated, it gives CASSSGLGMDEQFF. This rearrangement joins TRBV7-9 to TRBJ2-1, with D possibly being TRBD2 (5 bases). The ends were cut back, 4 bases at V and 8 bases at J, with 15 bases in the middle. This CDR3 comprises 14 residues. Per the germline V gene, CDR1 is SEHNR and CDR2 is FQNEAQ (reference sequence).